The TCR beta chain under discussion was sequenced for a study of cytomegalovirus exposure and HLA in healthy donors (dated by TCRdb to 2016 to 2017). For context, the study as a whole: An earlier analysis of approximately 640 of the donors reported about 290 Gb of sequence data and some 120 million unique TCR beta sequences from approximately 180 million T cells. In the later analysis, no new phenotypic data were used to find candidate immune exposures; instead, reliance was placed on TCR beta sequences and their occurrence across donors. An early release covering some 640 HLA-typed donors comprised approximately 300 gigabases of sequencing data and around 86 million unique TCR sequences. In an earlier analysis of around 540 of the donors, high-throughput TCR beta sequencing was used to judge whether each TCR beta V gene segment behaved as functional or pseudogenic. The study was designed to test whether signatures of past pathogen exposure could be identified by cataloging public T cell receptors. A later genetic analysis used genome-wide SNP genotypes for about 55% of the 666 donors, treating that subset as a discovery cohort. Alongside the repertoire data, information on donor age, sex, ethnicity and CMV serostatus was compiled. HLA typing covered class I and class II loci at four-digit resolution. All discovery cohort repertoires had been generated on a single sequencing platform. Along with the approximately 670-subject first cohort, a separate validation cohort of over a hundred different subjects was used. The T cell repertoires of several hundred subjects were profiled by immunosequencing and related to cytomegalovirus serostatus. Among about 400 genotyped donors of the cohort, an average of around 250,000 unique TCR beta nucleotide sequences was sequenced per donor, of which about 19% were non-productive. Among the roughly 380 genotyped donors, around 79% belonged to the genetic ancestry cluster associated with self-reported Caucasian donors. Typing coverage differed by locus: A, B, C, DRB1 and DQB1 were typed in about 620-630 donors, DQA1 in about 500, DPA1 in approximately 610, and DPB1 in roughly 470. To predict cytomegalovirus infection status, the study brought together high-throughput TCR immunosequencing, statistical association of individual TCRs with disease status, and machine learning. In a later analysis, previously published TCR beta repertoires from 500 to 750 donors were re-analyzed and high-resolution HLA genotyping was added so that TCR occurrence patterns could be studied. A few DR-DQ haplotypes were treated as single units for association and clustering because of strong linkage in the cohort. Summary of the overall study and its limitations: In a later analysis, some 18,000 TCR beta sequences were associated with specific HLA alleles at a false discovery rate of 0.05. Across donors, most TCR sequences were observed very rarely, whereas some public TCRs were present in many individuals. Strong co-occurrence of HLA alleles, especially DR and DQ, made assigning TCR associations to individual alleles difficult. A further reported finding was that TCR beta sequences accurately predicted the HLA-A and HLA-B alleles for most subjects in the first cohort. CMV serostatus was the only immune exposure information available for the cohort. The 87-base-pair reads could not distinguish some IMGT-functional V segments, including TRBV6-2 and TRBV6-3, so those segments were excluded. In a later analysis, TCR association rates were found to vary across HLA loci, with the most associated TCRs seen for DRB1 alleles and the fewest for HLA-C alleles. Linkage disequilibrium might explain the correlated functional status among segregating V segments, but an unknown experimental factor could not be ruled out. A later analysis reported that several top co-occurrence clusters appeared linked to parvovirus B19, influenza, CMV and Epstein-Barr virus. In this cohort, only TCR beta chains were sequenced, and detectable features were limited by the absence of alpha or paired-chain data. Roughly 17 rarely observed V segments, including chromosome 9 orphons, were excluded from the earlier analysis of about 500 of the donors because counts were too low. In the study, about 150 TCR beta chains were listed as associated with cytomegalovirus. The authors suggested that the approach could potentially be extended to other disease states and immunological phenotypes. In an earlier analysis of several hundred of the donors, most TCR beta V segments were observed in productive rearrangements about 87% or about 30% of the time, broadly matching IMGT annotations. An association between a missense DCLRE1C variant and V-gene and J-gene trimming of TCR beta chains was found in a later genetic analysis and replicated in an independent cohort. The presence/absence analyses assumed that sequencing depth was roughly uniform across donors, and that assumption may not be true. A later analysis found that HLA-associated TCR beta chains were more clonally expanded and had lower generation probabilities than equally common non-associated chains. Because HLA typing was unavailable for some donors at each locus, only the typed subset was used in association tests. A cluster of highly shared sequence variants was judged likely to represent a technical artifact of the sequencing pipeline. A later analysis found that most CMV-associated TCR beta chains appeared HLA-restricted, with HLA associations seemingly driven largely by CMV exposure. In a later genetic analysis, fewer N-insertions in productive TCRs were reported among donors in an Asian-associated ancestry cluster than the approximately 670-donor mean. The classifier was reported to diagnose cytomegalovirus status with high specificity and sensitivity in both the original and validation cohorts. In vitro tests confirmed that three of the cytomegalovirus-associated TCR beta chains recognize cytomegalovirus antigens.

The germline V gene gives CDR1 as SGHRS and CDR2 as YFSETQ. A distance of 13 bases separates the germline ends of V and J, which lose 0 bases and 2 bases respectively. The CDR3, cysteine through phenylalanine, is 16 amino acids long. Of the read, only the CDR3 DNA is kept; its 48 bases are in frame from base 1. The cohort comprised some 700 healthy bone marrow donors. At the time of sampling, every cohort member was nominally healthy, though immune exposures that went unrecorded were likely present. The donor was CMV seronegative and belonged to the group of 350 or so seronegative cohort members. A peripheral blood sample was provided by each donor, and peripheral blood mononuclear cells were used for TCR beta sequencing. Genomic DNA extraction from the blood cell samples was performed with the Qiagen DNeasy Blood Extraction Kit. A remark on this clone: Its antigen target is currently unknown. No per-base quality is available; no much larger clone lies one base away.

Receptor libraries were prepared by the immunoSEQ multiplex PCR assay. For the multiplex PCR, a mixture combining 60 forward primers for TCR Vbeta segments and 13 reverse primers for TCR Jbeta segments was used. Amplification of the CDR3 region of rearranged TCR beta genes was performed with a multiplex PCR assay on genomic DNA. On the Illumina HiSeq System, the amplified TCR beta libraries were sequenced as 87-base-pair reads. The study's own analysis went as follows. A later analysis tallied roughly 80 million unique TCR beta chains across the 550 to 850 repertoires, and about 10 million of those chains were shared by two or more donors. A nearest-neighbor algorithm error-corrected the raw reads and collapsed the reads into unique sequences, merging closely related sequences to remove PCR and sequencing errors. CDR3 sequences were aligned to IMGT reference sequences to assign V, D and J gene segments. For a sequence to be retained, at least a six-nucleotide match to both a V gene segment and a J gene segment was required. A rearrangement was called productive if the CDR3 had no stop codons and remained in frame with V and J, and every other rearrangement was called non-productive. CDR3 was defined according to IMGT convention as the region running from the second conserved V-encoded cysteine to the conserved J-encoded phenylalanine. Sequences without an unambiguous match to a single V gene segment were excluded from the earlier analysis of several hundred of the donors. An earlier analysis of approximately 590 of the donors called V segments functional above 56.7% productive rearrangements and segregating when the between-donor standard deviation exceeded 5%. A statistical classification framework was built to diagnose cytomegalovirus status from the catalog of TCR beta chain sequences. V and J gene assignment, in a later analysis, came from comparing TCR nucleotide sequences with IMGT/GENE-DB human TR gene sequences. A later analysis assigned CDR3 sequences and most-parsimonious VDJ recombination scenarios with the TCRdist pipeline. In a later analysis, every TCR beta chain was defined by the combination of its CDR3 amino acid sequence and its V-gene family, and reads without a unique V-gene family were dropped. To address suspected cross-contamination and a sequencing artifact, a later analysis removed a few hundred highly shared, low-generation-probability nucleotide sequences. A later analysis calculated a clonal expansion index for each public chain from normalized within-repertoire ranks of inferred template counts. In a later analysis, generation probabilities were computed using a VDJ recombination model fitted to out-of-frame rearrangements, and the results were checked against IGoR. In a later analysis, hypergeometric tests were used to score TCR-TCR, TCR-HLA and TCR-CMV co-occurrence, with a repertoire-size bias correction applied to TCR pairs. In a later analysis, false discovery rates were estimated by permuting HLA or CMV assignments 20 times. In a later analysis, co-occurring TCRs were grouped using DBSCAN, with TCRdist sequence similarity added in when clustering inside HLA-allele-positive subsets. Co-occurrence clustering excluded repertoires with fewer than 30,000 or more than 120,000 public chains, plus five with anomalous nucleotide sharing. As stored in TCRdb, this immuneACCESS dataset retains in-frame rearrangements with V and J assigned. A fraction of the clones does not appear; measured against another copy, unresolved V genes explain less than half of the discrepancy, and the remainder lacks a known reason. V and J calls and clone size come straight from that table; D and trimming were deduced from the DNA. Counted in this sample were around 180,000 clones; 85% of them appeared once. 1% of the sample goes to the ten largest clones.

The receptor comes from a boy aged 2 to 10 in good health and CMV-seronegative. The sample was PBMCs. The rearranged segments are TRBV5-1 and TRBJ2-3, and possibly TRBD2, on 5 matching bases. The DNA reads as follows: TGCGCCAGCAGCTTGGCTCTAGCTGACAACACAGATACGCAGTATTTT. It encodes CASSLALADNTDTQYF.